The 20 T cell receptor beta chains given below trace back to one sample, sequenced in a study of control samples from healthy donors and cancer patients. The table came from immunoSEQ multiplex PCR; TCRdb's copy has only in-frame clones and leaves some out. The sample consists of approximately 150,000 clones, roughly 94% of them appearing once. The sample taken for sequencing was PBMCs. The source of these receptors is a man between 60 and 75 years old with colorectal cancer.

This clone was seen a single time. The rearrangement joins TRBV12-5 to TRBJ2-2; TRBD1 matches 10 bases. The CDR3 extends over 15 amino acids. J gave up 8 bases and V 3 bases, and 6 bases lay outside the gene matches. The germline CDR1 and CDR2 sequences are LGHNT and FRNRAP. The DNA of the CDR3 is TGTGCTAGTGGTTTAGTGACAGGGGGCCCGGGGGAGCTGTTTTTT. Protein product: CASGLVTGGPGELFF.

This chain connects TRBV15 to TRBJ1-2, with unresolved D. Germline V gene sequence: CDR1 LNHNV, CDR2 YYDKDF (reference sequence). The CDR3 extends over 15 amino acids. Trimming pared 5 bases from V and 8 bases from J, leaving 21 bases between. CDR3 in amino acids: CATSSQPSGSRGYTF. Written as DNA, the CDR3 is TGTGCCACCAGCTCCCAACCGAGCGGCAGTCGGGGCTACACCTTC.

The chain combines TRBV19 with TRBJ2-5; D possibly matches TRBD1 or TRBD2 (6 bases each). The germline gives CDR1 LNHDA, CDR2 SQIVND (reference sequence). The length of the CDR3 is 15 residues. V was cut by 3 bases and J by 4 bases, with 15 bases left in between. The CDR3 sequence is CASSISRGAGETQYF. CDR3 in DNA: TGTGCCAGTAGTATTAGTAGGGGGGCAGGAGAGACCCAGTACTTC.

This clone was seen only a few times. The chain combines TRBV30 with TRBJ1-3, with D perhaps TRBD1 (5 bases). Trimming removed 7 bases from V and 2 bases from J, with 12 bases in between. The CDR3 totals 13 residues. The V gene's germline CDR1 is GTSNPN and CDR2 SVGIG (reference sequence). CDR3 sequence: CAFFGGAGNTIYF. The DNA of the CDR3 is TGTGCCTTCTTTGGGGGGGCTGGAAACACCATATATTTT.

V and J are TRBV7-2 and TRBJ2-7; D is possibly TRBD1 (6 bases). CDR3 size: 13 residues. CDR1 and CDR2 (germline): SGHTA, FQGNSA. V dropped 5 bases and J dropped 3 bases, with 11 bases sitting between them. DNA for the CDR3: TGTGCCAGCAGCCAAGACAGGAACTACGAGCAGTACTTC. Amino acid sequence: CASSQDRNYEQYF.

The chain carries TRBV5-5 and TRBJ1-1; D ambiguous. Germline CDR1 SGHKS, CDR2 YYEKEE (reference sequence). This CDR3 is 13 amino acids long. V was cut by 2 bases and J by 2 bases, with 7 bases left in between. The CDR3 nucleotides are TGTGCCAGCAGCTTACAGCTTAACACTGAAGCTTTCTTT. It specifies CASSLQLNTEAFF.

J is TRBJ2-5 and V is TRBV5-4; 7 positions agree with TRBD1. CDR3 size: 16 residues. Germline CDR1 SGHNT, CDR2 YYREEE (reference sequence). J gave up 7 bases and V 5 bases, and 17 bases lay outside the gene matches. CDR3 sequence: CASSPGTVGRRGTQYF. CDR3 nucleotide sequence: TGTGCCAGCAGTCCCGGGACAGTCGGAAGAAGAGGGACCCAGTACTTC.

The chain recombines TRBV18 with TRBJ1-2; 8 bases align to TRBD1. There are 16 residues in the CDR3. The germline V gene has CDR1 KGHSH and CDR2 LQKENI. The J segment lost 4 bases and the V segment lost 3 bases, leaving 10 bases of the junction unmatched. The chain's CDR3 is CASSPREGQGAYGYTF. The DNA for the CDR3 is TGTGCCAGCTCACCTAGAGAAGGACAGGGAGCCTATGGCTACACCTTC.

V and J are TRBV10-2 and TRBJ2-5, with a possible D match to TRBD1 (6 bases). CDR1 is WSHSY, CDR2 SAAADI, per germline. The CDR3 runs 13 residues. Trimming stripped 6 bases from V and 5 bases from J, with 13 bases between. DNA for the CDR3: TGCGCCAGCAGAGTACCTCAGGGGGAGACCCAGTACTTC. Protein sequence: CASRVPQGETQYF.

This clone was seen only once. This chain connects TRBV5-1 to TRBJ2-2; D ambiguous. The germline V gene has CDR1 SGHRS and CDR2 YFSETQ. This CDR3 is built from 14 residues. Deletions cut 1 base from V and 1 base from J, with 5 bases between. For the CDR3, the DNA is TGCGCCAGCAGCTTGAGACAGAACACCGGGGAGCTGTTTTTT. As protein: CASSLRQNTGELFF.

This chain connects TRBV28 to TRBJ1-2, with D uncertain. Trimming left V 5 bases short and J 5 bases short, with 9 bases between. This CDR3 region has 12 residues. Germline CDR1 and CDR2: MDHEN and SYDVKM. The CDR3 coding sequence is TGTGCCAGCAGTACCATGAATTATGGCTACACCTTC. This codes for CASSTMNYGYTF.

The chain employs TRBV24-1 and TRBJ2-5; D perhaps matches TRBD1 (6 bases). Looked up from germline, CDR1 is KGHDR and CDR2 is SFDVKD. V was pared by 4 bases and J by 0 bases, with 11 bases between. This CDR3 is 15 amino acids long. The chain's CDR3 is CATSDRGHDQETQYF. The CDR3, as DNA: TGTGCCACCAGTGACCGGGGACACGACCAAGAGACCCAGTACTTC.

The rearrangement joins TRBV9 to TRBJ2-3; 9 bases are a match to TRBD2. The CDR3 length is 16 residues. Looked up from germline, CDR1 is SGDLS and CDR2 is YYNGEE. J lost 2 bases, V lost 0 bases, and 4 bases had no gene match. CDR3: CASSVEGTSPTDTQYF. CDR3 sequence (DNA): TGTGCCAGCAGCGTAGAGGGGACTAGCCCCACAGATACGCAGTATTTT. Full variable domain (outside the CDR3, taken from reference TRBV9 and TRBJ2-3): DSGVTQTPKHLITATGQRVTLRCSPRSGDLSVYWYQQSLDQGLQFLIQYYNGEERAKGNILERFSAQQFPDLHSELNLSSLELGDSALYFCASSVEGTSPTDTQYFGPGTRLTVL.

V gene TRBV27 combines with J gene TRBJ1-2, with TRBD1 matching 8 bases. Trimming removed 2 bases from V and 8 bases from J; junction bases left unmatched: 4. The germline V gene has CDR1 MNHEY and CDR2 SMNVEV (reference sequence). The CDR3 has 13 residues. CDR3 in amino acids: CASSLGRGQGYTF. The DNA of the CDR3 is TGTGCCAGCAGTTTAGGCAGGGGGCAAGGCTACACCTTC.

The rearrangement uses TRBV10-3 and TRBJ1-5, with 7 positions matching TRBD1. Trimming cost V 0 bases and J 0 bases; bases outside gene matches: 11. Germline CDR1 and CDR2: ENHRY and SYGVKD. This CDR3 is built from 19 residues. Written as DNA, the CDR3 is TGTGCCATCAGTGAGTCAGTGACAGGGAGGCTCTCTAGCAATCAGCCCCAGCATTTT. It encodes CAISESVTGRLSSNQPQHF.

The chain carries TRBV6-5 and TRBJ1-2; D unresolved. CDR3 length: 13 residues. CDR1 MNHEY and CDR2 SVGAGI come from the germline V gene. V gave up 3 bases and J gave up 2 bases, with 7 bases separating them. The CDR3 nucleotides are TGTGCCAGCAGTTATGACATCAACTATGGCTACACCTTC. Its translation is CASSYDINYGYTF.

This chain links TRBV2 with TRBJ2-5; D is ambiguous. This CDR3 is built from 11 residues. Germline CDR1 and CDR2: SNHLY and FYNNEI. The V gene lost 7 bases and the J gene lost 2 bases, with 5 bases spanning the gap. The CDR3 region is CASTLQETQYF. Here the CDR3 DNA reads TGTGCCAGCACCCTTCAAGAGACCCAGTACTTC.

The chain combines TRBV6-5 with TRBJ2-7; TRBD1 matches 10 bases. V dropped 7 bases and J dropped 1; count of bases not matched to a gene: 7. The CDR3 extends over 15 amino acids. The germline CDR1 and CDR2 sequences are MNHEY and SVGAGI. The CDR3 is CASTDAGQGSYEQYF. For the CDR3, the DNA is TGTGCCAGCACAGACGCGGGACAGGGGTCCTACGAGCAGTACTTC.

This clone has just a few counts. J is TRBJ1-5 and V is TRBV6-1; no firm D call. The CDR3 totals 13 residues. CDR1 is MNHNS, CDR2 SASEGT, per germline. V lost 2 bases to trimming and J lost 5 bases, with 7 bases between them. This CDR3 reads CASSELGYQPQHF. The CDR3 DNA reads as TGTGCCAGCAGTGAATTGGGGTATCAGCCCCAGCATTTT.

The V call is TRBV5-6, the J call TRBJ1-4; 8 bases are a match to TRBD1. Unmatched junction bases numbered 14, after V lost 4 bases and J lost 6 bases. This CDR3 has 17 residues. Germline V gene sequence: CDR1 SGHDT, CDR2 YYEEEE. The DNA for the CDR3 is TGTGCCAGCAGCGCGGCGACTGTGACAGGGGAGGATGAAAAACTGTTTTTT. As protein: CASSAATVTGEDEKLFF.